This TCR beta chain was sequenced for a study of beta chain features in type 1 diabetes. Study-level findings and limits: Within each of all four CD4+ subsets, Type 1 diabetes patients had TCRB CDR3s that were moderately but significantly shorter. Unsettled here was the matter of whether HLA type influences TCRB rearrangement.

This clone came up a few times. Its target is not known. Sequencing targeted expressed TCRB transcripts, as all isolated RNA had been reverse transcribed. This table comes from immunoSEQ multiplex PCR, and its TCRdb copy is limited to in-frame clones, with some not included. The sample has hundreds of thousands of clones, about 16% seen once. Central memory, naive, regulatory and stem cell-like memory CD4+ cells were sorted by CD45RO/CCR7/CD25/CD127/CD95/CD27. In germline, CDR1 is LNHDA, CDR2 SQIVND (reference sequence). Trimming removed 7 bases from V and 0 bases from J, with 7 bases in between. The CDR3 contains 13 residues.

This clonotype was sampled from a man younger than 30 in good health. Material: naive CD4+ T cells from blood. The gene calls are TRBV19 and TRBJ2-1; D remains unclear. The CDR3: CASKQSSYNEQFF. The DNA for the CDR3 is TGTGCCAGTAAACAGAGCTCCTACAATGAGCAGTTCTTC.